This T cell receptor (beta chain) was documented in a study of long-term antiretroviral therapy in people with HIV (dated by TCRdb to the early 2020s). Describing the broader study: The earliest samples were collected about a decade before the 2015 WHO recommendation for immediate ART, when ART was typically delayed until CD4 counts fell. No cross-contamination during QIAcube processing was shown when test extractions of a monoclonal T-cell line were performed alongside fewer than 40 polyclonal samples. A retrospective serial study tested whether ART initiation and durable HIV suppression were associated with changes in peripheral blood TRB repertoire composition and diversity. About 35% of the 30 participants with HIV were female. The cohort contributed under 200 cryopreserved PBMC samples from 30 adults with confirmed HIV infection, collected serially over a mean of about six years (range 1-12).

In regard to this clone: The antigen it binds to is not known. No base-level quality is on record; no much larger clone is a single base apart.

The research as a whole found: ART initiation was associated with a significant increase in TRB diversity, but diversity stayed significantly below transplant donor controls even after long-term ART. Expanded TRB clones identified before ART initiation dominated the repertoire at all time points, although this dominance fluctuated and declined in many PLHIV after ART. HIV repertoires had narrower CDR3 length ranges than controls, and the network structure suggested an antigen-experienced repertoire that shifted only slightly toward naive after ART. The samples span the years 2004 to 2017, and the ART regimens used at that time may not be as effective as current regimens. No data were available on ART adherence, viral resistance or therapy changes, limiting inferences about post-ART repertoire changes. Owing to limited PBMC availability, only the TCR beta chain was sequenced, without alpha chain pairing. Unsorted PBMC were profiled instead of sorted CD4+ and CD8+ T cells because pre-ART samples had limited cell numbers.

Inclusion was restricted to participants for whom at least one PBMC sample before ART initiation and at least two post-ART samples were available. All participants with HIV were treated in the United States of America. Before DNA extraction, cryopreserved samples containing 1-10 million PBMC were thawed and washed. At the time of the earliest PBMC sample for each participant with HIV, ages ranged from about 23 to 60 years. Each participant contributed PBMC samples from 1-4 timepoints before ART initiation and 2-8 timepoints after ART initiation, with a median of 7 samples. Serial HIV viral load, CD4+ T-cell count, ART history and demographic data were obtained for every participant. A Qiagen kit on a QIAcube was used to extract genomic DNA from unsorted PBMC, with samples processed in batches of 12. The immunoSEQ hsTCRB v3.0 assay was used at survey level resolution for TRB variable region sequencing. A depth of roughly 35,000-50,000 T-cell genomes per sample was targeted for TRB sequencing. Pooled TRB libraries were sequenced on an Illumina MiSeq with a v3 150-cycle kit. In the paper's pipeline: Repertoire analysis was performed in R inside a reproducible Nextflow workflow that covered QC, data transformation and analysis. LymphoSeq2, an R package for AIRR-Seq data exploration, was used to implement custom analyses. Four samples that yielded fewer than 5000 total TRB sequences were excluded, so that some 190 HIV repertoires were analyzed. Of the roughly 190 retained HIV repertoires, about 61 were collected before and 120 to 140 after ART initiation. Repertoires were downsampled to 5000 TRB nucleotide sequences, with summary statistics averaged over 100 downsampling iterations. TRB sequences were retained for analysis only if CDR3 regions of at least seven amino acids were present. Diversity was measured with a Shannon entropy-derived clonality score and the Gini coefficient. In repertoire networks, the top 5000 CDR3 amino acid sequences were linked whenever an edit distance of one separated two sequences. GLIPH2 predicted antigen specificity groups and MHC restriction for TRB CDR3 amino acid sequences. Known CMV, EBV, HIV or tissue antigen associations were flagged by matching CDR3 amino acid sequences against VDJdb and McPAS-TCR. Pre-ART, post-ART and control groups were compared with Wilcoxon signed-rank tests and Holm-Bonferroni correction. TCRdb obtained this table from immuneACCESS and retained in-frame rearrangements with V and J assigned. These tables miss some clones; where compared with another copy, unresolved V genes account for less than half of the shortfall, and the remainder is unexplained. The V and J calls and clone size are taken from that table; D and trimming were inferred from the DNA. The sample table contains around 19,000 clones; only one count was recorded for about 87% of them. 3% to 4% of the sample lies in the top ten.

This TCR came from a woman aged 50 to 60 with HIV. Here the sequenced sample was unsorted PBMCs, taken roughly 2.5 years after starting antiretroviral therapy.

DNA sequence: TGTGCCAGCAGTTTGGACCATAGGGTGGATACGCAGTATTTT. Its protein reads: CASSLDHRVDTQYF. Rearrangement joined TRBV9 to TRBJ2-3, with the D gene not confidently named. The CDR3 contains 14 residues, cysteine and phenylalanine counted. Only CDR3 DNA remains: 42 bases, in frame from the first base. CDR1 is given as SGDLS and CDR2 as YYNGEE, both from the germline V gene. V was cut back by 5 bases and J by 6 bases, leaving a gap of 16 bases between them.